This TCR beta chain was sequenced in a study of T cell responses to AZD1222 COVID-19 vaccine (dated by TCRdb to the early 2020s). Turning to the overall study: TCR sequencing was performed for over 230 trial participants, of whom some 200 were given two doses of AZD1222 and around 26 were given two doses of MenACWY control vaccine. Enrollment into the trials was organized by age into subgroups of 18-55, 56-69 and 70-plus years, and those subgroups contained about 150, 27 and 61 TCR-sequenced participants, respectively. What the work shows at the level of the full study, not this receptor alone: Conclusions about previously exposed vaccinees are limited because only 6 or 7 AZD1222 recipients were SARS-CoV-2 seropositive at baseline. CD4 TCRs associated with the vaccine covered the entire spike protein, and the dominant responses were in regions 160-218 and 743-854. A significant rise in spike-specific TCR breadth and depth was observed after two AZD1222 doses relative to day 0 and relative to MenACWY recipients. In the small 56-69-year group, the increase in depth fell short of significance, most likely because of low power. Reportedly, almost half of the unique spike-specific TCRs recognized epitopes lying outside the regions that are mutated in the B.1.351 and B.1.1.7 variants. Because no day 14 peak-response samples were available, repertoires were characterized only after the peak T cell response. Most participants were white British and females outnumbered males, and the authors suggested that clonal diversity may have been underestimated.

Worth noting for this clone: No antigen is known for it. Base qualities are not recorded, but no much larger clone differs from it by a single base.

The time point label, as the study defines it: about 28 days (+/-7) after the second vaccine dose. AZD1222 recipients whose second dose came at about 4 weeks and those whose second dose came at about 12 weeks were combined into one group, since spike-specific TCR depth and breadth did not differ between the two schedules. Samples from vaccinated people were obtained from the UK trials COV001 and COV002, which included a single-blind randomized controlled phase 2/3 trial of AZD1222 (ChAdOx1 nCoV-19) in healthy adults. Trial participant PBMC samples were collected at day 0 and day 28 after the second dose for TCRbeta chain sequencing. The V end loses 4 bases and the J end loses 0 bases, and a stretch of 8 bases separates them. Reading from cysteine to phenylalanine, the CDR3 counts 15 amino acids. Only the CDR3 part of the read is kept: 45 bases, read in frame from the first base. Per the germline V gene (reference sequence), SGHNT is the CDR1 and YYREEE is the CDR2.

The CDR3 regions of human TCRbeta chains were analyzed by immunosequencing. The published analysis was carried out like this. Repertoire TCRs were matched against a reference library of SARS-CoV-2-specific TCRs generated with the MIRA antigen-specificity platform. Breadth was defined as the fraction of unique TCRs that were SARS-CoV-2-associated, and depth was defined as the fraction of total T cells that were SARS-CoV-2-associated. Using the MIRA data, every spike-specific TCR was mapped to the spike region that the TCR reacted to and assigned to either a CD4 or a CD8 class. Log10-transformed breadth and depth values were compared by one-way ANOVA with Sidak's multiple comparisons tests. TCRdb's version of the immuneACCESS table is confined to in-frame rearrangements and falls short of the full clone set. An unresolved V gene accounts for under half of the shortfall where checked; the remainder is of unknown origin. The DNA was the basis for D and trimming; V, J and clone size are from that table. The sample table contains 140,000 or so clones; only one count was recorded for around nine tenths of them. The top ten clonotypes cover 3% to 4% of the sample.

This specimen was peripheral blood, taken 28 days after the second AZD1222 dose. The receptor was derived from an adult who received the AZD1222 COVID-19 vaccine. The chain links TRBV5-4 with TRBJ2-6; the D gene is not confidently resolved. CDR3 region: CASSPLDSGANVLTF. The bases are TGTGCCAGCAGCCCCCTCGACTCTGGGGCCAACGTCCTGACTTTC.